This T cell receptor (beta chain) was identified in a study of control samples from healthy donors and cancer patients. The CDR3 contains 14 residues. Trimming left V 5 bases short and J 2 bases short, with 10 bases between. Germline V gives CDR1 MRHNA, CDR2 SNTAGT. TCRdb keeps only in-frame clones here, not all; method: immunoSEQ multiplex PCR. The table has around 150,000 clones, approximately 90% seen once. The sample taken for sequencing was blood. This receptor was taken from a man between 25 and 39 years old in good health. The chain combines TRBV6-4 with TRBJ2-1; TRBD2 might be the D (7 bases). CDR3 sequence reads: CASSNGGPYNEQFF. The DNA for the CDR3 is TGTGCCAGCAGTAACGGGGGGCCCTACAATGAGCAGTTCTTC.